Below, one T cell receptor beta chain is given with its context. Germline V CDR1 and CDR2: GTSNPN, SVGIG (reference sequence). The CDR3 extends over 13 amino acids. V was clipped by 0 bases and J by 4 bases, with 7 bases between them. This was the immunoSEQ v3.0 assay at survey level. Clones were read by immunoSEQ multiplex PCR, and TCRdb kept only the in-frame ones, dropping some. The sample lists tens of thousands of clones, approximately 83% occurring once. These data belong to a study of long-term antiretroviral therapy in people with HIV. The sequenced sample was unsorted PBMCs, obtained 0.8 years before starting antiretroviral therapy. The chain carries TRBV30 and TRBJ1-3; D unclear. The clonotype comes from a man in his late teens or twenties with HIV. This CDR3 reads CAWSVPGGNTIYF. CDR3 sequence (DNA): TGTGCCTGGAGTGTACCCGGCGGAAACACCATATATTTT.